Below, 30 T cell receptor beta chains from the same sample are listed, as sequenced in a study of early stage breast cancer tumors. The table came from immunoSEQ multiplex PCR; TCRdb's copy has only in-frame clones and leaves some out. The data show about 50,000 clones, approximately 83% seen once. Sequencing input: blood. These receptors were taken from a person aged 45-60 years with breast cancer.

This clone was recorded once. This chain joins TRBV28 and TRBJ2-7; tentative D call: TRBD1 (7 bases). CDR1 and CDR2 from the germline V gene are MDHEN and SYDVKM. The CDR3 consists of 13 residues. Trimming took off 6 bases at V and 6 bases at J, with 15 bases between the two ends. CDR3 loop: CASRFPGGGEQYF. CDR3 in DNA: TGTGCCAGCAGATTCCCAGGGGGAGGCGAGCAGTACTTC.

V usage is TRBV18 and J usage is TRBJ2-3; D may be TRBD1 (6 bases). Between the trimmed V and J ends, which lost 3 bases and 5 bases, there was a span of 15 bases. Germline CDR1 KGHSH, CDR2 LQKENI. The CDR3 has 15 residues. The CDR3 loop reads CASSPRDIGRDTQYF. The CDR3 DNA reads TGTGCCAGCTCACCCCGGGACATTGGAAGAGATACGCAGTATTTT.

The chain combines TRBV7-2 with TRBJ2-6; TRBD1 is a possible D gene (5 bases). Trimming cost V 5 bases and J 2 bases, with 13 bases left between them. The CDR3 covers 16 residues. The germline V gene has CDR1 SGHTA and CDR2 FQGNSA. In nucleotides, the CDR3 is TGTGCCAGCAGCGTACAGGCTGACCCTGGGGCCAACGTCCTGACTTTC. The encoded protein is CASSVQADPGANVLTF.

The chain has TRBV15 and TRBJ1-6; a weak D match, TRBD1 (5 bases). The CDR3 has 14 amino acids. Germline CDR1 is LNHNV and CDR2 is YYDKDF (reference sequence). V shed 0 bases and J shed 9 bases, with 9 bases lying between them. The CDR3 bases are TGTGCCACCAGCAGAGACGGGGGGAGTTCACCCCTCCACTTT. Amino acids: CATSRDGGSSPLHF.

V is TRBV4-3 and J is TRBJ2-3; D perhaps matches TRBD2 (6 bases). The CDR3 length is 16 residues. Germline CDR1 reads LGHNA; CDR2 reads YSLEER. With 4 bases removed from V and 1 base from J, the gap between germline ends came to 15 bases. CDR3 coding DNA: TGCGCCAGCAGCCCACCCTGCGGGGAGTGCACAGATACGCAGTATTTT. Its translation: CASSPPCGECTDTQYF.

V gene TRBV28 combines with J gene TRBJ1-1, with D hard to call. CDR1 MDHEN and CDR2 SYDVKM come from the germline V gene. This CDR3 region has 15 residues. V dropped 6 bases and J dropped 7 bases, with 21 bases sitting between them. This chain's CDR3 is CASSQESLEPDEAFF. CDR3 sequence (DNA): TGTGCCAGCAGCCAAGAGTCCCTTGAACCCGATGAAGCTTTCTTT. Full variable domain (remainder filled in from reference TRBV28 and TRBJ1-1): DVKVTQSSRYLVKRTGEKVFLECVQDMDHENMFWYRQDPGLGLRLIYFSYDVKMKEKGDIPEGYSVSREKKERFSLILESASTNQTSMYLCASSQESLEPDEAFFGQGTRLTVV.

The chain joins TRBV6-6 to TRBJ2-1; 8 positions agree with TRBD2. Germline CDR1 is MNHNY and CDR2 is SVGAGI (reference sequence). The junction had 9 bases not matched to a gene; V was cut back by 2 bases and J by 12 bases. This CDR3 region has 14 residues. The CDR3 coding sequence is TGTGCCAGCAGTTACGAGGCTCCGGGGGGGGTGCAGTTCTTC. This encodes CASSYEAPGGVQFF.

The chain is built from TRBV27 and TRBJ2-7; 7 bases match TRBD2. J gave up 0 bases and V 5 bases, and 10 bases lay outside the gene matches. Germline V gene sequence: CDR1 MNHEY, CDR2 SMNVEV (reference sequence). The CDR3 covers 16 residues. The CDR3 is CASSPGVGGSSYEQYF. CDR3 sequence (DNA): TGTGCCAGCAGTCCTGGGGTGGGCGGGAGCTCCTACGAGCAGTACTTC.

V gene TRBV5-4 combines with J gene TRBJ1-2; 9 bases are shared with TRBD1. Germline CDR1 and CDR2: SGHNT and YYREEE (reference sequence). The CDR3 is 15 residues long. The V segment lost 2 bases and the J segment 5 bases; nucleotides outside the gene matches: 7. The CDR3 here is CASSLGDRENYGYTF. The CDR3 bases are TGTGCCAGCAGCTTAGGGGACAGGGAAAATTATGGCTACACCTTC.

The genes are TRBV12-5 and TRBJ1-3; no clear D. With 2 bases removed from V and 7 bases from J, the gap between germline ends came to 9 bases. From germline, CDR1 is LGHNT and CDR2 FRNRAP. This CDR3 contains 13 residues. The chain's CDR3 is CASGLSSANTIYF. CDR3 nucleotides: TGTGCTAGTGGTTTGTCCAGCGCCAACACCATATATTTT.

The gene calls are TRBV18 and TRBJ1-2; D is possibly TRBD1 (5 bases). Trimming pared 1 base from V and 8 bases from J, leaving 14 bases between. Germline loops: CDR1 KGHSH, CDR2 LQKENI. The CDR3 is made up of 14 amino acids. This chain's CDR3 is CASSPQRQGEGYTF. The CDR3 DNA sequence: TGTGCCAGCTCACCACAGCGGCAGGGAGAGGGCTACACCTTC. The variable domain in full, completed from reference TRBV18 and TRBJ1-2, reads NAGVMQNPRHLVRRRGQEARLRCSPMKGHSHVYWYRQLPEEGLKFMVYLQKENIIDESGMPKERFSAEFPKEGPSILRIQQVVRGDSAAYFCASSPQRQGEGYTFGSGTRLTVV.

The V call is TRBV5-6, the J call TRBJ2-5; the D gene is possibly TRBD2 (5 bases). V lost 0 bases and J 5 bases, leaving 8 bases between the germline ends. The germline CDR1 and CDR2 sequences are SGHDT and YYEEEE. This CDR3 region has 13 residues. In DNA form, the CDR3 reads TGTGCCAGCAGCTTGGCCGGGATCGAGACCCAGTACTTC. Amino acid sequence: CASSLAGIETQYF.

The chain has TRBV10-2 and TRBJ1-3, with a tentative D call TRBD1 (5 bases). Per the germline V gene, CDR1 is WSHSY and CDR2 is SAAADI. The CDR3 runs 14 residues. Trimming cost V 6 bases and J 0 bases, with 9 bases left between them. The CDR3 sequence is CASRPGSSGNTIYF. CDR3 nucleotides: TGCGCCAGCAGGCCAGGGAGCTCTGGAAACACCATATATTTT.

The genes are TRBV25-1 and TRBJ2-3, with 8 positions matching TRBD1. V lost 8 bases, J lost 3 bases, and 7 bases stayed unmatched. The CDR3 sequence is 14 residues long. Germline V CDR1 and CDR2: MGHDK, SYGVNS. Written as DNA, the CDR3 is TGTGCCAGCTCCACAGGGGGAACGACAGATACGCAGTATTTT. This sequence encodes CASSTGGTTDTQYF.

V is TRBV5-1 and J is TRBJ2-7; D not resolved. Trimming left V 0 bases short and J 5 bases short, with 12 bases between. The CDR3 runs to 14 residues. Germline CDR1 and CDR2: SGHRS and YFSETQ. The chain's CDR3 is CASSLGIGQNEQYF. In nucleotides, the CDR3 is TGCGCCAGCAGCTTGGGGATAGGGCAGAACGAGCAGTACTTC.

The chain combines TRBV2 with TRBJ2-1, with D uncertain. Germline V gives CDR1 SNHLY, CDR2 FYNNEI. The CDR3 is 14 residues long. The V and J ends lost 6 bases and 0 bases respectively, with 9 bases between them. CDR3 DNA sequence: TGTGCCAGCAGCGACATTAGCTCCTACAATGAGCAGTTCTTC. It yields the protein CASSDISSYNEQFF.

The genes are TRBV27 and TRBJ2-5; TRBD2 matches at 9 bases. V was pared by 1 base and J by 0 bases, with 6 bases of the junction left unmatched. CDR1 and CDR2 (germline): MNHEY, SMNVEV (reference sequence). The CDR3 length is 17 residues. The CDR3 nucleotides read TGTGCCAGCAGTTTATTTCCGGGACTAGCTAACCAAGAGACCCAGTACTTC. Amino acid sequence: CASSLFPGLANQETQYF.

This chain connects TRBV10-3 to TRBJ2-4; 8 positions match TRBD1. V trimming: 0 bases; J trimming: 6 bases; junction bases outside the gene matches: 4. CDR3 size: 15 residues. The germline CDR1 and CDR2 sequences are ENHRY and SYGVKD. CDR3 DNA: TGTGCCATCAGTGAGTCGGTACAGGGGGGAAACATTCAGTACTTC. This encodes CAISESVQGGNIQYF.

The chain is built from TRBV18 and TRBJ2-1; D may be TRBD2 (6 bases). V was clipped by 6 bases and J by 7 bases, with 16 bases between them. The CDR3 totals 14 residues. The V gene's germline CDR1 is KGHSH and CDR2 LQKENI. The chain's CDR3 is CASSASETLNEQFF. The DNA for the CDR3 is TGTGCCAGCTCGGCTAGCGAGACCCTTAATGAGCAGTTCTTC.

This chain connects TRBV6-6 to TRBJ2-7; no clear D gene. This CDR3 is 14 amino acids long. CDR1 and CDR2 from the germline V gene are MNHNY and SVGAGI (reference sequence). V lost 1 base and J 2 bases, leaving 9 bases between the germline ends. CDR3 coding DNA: TGTGCCAGCAGTTACTACGGACCCCCCTACGAGCAGTACTTC. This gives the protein CASSYYGPPYEQYF.

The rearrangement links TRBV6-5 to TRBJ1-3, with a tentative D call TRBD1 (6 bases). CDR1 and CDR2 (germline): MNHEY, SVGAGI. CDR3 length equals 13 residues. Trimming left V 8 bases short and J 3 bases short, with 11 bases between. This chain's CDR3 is CASHTRGGNTIYF. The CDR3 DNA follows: TGTGCCAGCCACACCAGGGGTGGAAACACCATATATTTT.

CDR3 protein: CASGPGTSGRWVQETQYF. As DNA, the CDR3 is TGTGCTAGTGGTCCCGGGACTAGCGGGAGGTGGGTCCAAGAGACCCAGTACTTC. The rearrangement uses TRBV12-5 and TRBJ2-5, with 15 nucleotides matching TRBD2. Germline V gives CDR1 LGHNT, CDR2 FRNRAP. The ends lost 5 bases at V and 1 base at J; junction bases unmatched: 8. The CDR3 is 18 residues long.

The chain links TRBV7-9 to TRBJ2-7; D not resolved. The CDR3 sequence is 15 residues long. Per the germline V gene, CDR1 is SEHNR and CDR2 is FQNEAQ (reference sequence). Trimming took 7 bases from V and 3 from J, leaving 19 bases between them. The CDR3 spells CASTTQTGNVYEQYF. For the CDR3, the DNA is TGTGCCAGCACCACTCAAACTGGGAACGTCTACGAGCAGTACTTC.

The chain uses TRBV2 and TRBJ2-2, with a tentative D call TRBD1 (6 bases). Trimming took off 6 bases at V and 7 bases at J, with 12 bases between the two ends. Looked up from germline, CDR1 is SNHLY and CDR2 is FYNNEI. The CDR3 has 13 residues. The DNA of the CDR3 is TGTGCCAGCAGCCAAGCAGGGGACGGGGAGCTGTTTTTT. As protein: CASSQAGDGELFF.

The DNA of the CDR3 is TGCGCCAGCAGCTCCCACCTTCCAACTAGCGGGAGTCCCAATGAGCAGTTCTTC. Residues: CASSSHLPTSGSPNEQFF. The V call is TRBV5-1, the J call TRBJ2-1; 11 positions match TRBD2. The CDR3 is made up of 18 amino acids. V lost 3 bases to trimming and J lost 6 bases; unmatched junction nucleotides: 14. Per germline, CDR1 SGHRS and CDR2 YFSETQ.

CDR3 nucleotides: TGTGCCAGTAGTGTTTTTTGGACCGATCAAGAGACCCAGTACTTC. This sequence encodes CASSVFWTDQETQYF. The rearrangement links TRBV19 to TRBJ2-5; unclear D gene. The germline gives CDR1 LNHDA, CDR2 SQIVND (reference sequence). The CDR3 is 15 residues long. Trimming removed 5 bases at V and 2 bases at J, with 15 bases between. The whole variable domain, filled in from reference TRBV19 and TRBJ2-5, reads DGGITQSPKYLFRKEGQNVTLSCEQNLNHDAMYWYRQDPGQGLRLIYYSQIVNDFQKGDIAEGYSVSREKKESFPLTVTSAQKNPTAFYLCASSVFWTDQETQYFGPGTRLLVL.

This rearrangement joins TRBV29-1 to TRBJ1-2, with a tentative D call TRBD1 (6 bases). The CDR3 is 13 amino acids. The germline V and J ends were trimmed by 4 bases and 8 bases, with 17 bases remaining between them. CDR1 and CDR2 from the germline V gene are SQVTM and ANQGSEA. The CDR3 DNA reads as TGCAGCGTTGGGGGCGGGGGGCTAAGGGGCTACACCTTC. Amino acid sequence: CSVGGGGLRGYTF.

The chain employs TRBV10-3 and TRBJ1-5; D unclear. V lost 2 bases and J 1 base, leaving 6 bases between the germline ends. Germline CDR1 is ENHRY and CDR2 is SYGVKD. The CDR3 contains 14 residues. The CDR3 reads CAISEGSSNQPQHF. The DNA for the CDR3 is TGTGCCATCAGTGAGGGCAGCAGCAATCAGCCCCAGCATTTT.

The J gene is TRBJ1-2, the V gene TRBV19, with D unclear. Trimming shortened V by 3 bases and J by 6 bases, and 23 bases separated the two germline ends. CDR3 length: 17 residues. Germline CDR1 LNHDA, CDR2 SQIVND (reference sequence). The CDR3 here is CASSIGPVGRAGDGYTF. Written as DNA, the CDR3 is TGTGCCAGTAGTATCGGCCCTGTCGGACGGGCGGGAGATGGCTACACCTTC.

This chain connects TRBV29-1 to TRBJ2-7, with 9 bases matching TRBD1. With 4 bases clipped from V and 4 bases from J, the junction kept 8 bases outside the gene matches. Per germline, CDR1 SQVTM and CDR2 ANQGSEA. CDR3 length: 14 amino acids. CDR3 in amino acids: CSVAPGQGNYEQYF. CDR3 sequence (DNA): TGCAGCGTTGCCCCGGGACAGGGCAATTACGAGCAGTACTTC.